Described below is a single T cell receptor (beta chain) sequence and its context. The data derive from a study of blood T cell repertoires in COVID-19. The overall study: COVID-19 samples collected from the United States, Italy and Spain covered acute and convalescent phases. Sample material is recorded as cDNA or gDNA derived from T cells, B-cell-depleted T cells, or PBMCs.

As handled by the study authors: Estimates of nucleated cell counts were drawn from the amplification of reference gene primers. Sequenced by immunoSEQ multiplex PCR; TCRdb stores in-frame clones only, minus some. V, J and clone size were drawn from that table, and D and trimming were deduced from the DNA. The data contain roughly 100,000 clones, roughly 90% of them singletons. The CDR3 extends over 13 amino acids. The V gene's germline CDR1 is MGHRA and CDR2 YSYEKL. Trimming removed 3 bases from V and 5 bases from J, with 8 bases in between. The receptor comes from a woman aged 55-70 years with acute or convalescent COVID-19. Input material: peripheral blood. The V gene is TRBV4-1, the J gene TRBJ2-1; D call uncertain. The CDR3 loop reads CASSHPINNEQFF. The DNA for the CDR3 is TGCGCCAGCAGCCACCCTATCAACAATGAGCAGTTCTTC.